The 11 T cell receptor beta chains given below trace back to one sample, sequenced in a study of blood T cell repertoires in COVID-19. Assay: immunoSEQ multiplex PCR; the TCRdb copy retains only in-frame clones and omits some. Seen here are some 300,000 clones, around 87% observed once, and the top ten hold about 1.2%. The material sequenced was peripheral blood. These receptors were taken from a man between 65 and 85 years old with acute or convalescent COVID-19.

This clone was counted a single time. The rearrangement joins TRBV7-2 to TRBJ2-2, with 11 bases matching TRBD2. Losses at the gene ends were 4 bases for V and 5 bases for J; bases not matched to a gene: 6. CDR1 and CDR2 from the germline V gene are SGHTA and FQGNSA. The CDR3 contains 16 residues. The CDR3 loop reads CASSSTSGGYTGELFF. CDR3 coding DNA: TGTGCCAGCAGCTCAACTAGCGGGGGATATACCGGGGAGCTGTTTTTT.

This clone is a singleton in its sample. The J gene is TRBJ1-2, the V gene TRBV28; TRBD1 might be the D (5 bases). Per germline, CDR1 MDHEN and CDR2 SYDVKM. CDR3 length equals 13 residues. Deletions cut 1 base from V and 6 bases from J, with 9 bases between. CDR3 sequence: CASSLSAGHGYTF. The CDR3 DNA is TGTGCCAGCAGTTTATCGGCGGGGCATGGCTACACCTTC.

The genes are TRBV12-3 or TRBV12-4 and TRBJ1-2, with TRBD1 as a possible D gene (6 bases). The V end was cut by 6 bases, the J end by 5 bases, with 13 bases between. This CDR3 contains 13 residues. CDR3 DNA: TGTGCCAGCAGGGTGGACAGACGGTATGGCTACACCTTC. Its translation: CASRVDRRYGYTF.

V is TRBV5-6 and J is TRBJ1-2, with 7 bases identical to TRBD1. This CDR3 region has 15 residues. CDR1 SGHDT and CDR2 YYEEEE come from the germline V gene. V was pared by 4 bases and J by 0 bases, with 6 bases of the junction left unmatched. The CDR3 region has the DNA TGTGCCAGCAGCCCCGGGACAGTAGCTAACTATGGCTACACCTTC. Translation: CASSPGTVANYGYTF.

CDR3 loop: CASSLAGEDTQYF. As DNA, the CDR3 is TGTGCCAGCAGCTTAGCGGGAGAGGATACGCAGTATTTT. The chain combines TRBV7-2 with TRBJ2-3, with a tentative D call TRBD2 (5 bases). The CDR3 length is 13 residues. CDR1 is SGHTA and CDR2 is FQGNSA in the germline V gene. The germline V and J ends were trimmed by 0 bases and 6 bases, with 7 bases remaining between them.

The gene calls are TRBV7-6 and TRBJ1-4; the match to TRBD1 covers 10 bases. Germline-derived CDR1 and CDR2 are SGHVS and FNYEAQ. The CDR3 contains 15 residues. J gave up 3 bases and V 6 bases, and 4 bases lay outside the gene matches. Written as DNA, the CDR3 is TGTGCCAGCAGAAGCGACAGGGGGCCTAATGAAAAACTGTTTTTT. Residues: CASRSDRGPNEKLFF.

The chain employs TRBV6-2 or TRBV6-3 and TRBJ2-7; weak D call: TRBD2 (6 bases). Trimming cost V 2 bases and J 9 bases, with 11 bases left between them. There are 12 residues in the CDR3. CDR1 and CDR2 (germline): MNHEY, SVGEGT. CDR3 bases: TGTGCCAGCAGTTACGGCCGGGGGAGGCAGTACTTC. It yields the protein CASSYGRGRQYF.

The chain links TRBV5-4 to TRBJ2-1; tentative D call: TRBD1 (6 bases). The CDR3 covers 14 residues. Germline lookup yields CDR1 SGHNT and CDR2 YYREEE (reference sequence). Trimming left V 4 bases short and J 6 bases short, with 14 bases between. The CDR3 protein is CASSPKDRTNEQFF. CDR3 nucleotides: TGTGCCAGCAGCCCAAAAGACAGGACCAATGAGCAGTTCTTC.

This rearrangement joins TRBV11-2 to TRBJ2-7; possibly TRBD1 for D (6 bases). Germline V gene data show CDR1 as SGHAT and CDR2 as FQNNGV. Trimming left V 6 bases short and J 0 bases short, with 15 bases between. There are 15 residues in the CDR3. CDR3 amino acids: CASSPNRALSYEQYF. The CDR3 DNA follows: TGTGCCAGCAGTCCAAACAGGGCCCTCTCCTACGAGCAGTACTTC.

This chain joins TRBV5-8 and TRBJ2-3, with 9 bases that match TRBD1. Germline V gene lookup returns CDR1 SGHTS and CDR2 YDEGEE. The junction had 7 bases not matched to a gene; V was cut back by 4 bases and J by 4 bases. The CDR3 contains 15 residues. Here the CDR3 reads CASSHRDRAADTQYF. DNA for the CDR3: TGTGCCAGCAGCCACCGGGACAGGGCGGCAGATACGCAGTATTTT.

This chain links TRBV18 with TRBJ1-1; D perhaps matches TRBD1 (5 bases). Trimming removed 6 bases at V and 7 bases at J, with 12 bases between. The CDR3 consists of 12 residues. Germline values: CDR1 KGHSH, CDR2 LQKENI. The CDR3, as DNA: TGTGCCAGCTCGCGTCAGGGAATTGAAGCTTTCTTT. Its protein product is CASSRQGIEAFF.